What follows describes a single T cell receptor (beta chain). The source of the sample is a study of T cell changes during pregnancy in multiple sclerosis. Sequencing was performed with immunoSEQ multiplex PCR; in TCRdb, only in-frame clones are kept and a portion is missing. The repertoire holds approximately 53,000 clones, around 90% seen once, with approximately 0.61% in the top ten. This CDR3 contains 14 residues. Germline V lookup: CDR1 MNHEY, CDR2 SVGAGI. V shed 7 bases, J shed 6 bases, and the junction held 12 bases outside the gene matches. The receptor was derived from a female donor in good health, enrolled as a control in a pregnancy study. Specimen: CD4+ T cells from peripheral blood mononuclear cells, collected after pregnancy. The chain combines TRBV6-5 with TRBJ2-7; 7 bases agree with TRBD1. DNA of the CDR3: TGTGCCAGCAAACCGGGGACAGCTCCGGGCGAGCAGTACTTC. Its protein is CASKPGTAPGEQYF.